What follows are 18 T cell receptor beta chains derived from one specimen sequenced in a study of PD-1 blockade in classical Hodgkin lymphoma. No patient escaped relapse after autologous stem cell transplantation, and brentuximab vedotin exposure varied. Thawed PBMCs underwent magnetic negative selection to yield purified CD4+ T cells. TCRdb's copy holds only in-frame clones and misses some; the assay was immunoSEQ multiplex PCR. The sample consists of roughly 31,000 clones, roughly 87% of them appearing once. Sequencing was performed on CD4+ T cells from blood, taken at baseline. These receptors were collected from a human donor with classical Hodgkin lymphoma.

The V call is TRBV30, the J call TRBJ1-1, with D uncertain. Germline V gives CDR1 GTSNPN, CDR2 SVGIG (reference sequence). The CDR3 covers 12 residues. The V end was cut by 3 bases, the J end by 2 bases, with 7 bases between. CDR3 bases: TGTGCCTGGAGCGACCGAAACACTGAAGCTTTCTTT. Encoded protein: CAWSDRNTEAFF.

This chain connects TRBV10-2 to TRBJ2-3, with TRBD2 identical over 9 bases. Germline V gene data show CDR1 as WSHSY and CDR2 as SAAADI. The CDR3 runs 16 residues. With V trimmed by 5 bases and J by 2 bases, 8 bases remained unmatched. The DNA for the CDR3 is TGCGCCAGCAGTCAAAGCGGGAGGAGGACCACAGATACGCAGTATTTT. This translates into CASSQSGRRTTDTQYF.

For the CDR3, the DNA is TGCGCCAGCAGTGACCATAGGGACGGTCACACCTATGGCTACACCTTC. As protein: CASSDHRDGHTYGYTF. V is TRBV10-2 and J is TRBJ1-2; D is perhaps TRBD1 (5 bases). The germline CDR1 and CDR2 sequences are WSHSY and SAAADI. V was trimmed by 3 bases and J by 4 bases, leaving 18 bases between them. The CDR3 is made up of 16 amino acids.

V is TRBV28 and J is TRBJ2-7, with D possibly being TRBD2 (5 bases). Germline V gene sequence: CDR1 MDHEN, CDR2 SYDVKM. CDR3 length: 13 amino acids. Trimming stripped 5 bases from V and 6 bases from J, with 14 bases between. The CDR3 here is CASSSGTPPEQYF. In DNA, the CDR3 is TGTGCCAGCAGTAGCGGCACCCCGCCCGAGCAGTACTTC.

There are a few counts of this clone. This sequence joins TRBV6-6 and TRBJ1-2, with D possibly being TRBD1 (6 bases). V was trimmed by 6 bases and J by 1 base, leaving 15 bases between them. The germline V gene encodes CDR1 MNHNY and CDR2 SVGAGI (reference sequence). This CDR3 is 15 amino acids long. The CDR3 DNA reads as TGTGCCAGCAGAGACACAGGGAGTGGTAACTATGGCTACACCTTC. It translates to CASRDTGSGNYGYTF.

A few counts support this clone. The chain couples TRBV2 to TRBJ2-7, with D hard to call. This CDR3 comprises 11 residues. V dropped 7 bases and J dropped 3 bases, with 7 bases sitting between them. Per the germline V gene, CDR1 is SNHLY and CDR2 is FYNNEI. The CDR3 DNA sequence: TGTGCCAGCAAAACGTACTACGAGCAGTACTTC. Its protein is CASKTYYEQYF.

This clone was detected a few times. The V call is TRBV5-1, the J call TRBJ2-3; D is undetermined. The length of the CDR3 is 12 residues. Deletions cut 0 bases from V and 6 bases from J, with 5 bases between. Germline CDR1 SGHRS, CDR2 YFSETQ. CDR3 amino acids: CASSLAADTQYF. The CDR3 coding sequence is TGCGCCAGCAGCTTGGCGGCGGATACGCAGTATTTT. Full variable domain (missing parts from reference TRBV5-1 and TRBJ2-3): KAGVTQTPRYLIKTRGQQVTLSCSPISGHRSVSWYQQTPGQGLQFLFEYFSETQRNKGNFPGRFSGRQFSNSRSEMNVSTLELGDSALYLCASSLAADTQYFGPGTRLTVL.

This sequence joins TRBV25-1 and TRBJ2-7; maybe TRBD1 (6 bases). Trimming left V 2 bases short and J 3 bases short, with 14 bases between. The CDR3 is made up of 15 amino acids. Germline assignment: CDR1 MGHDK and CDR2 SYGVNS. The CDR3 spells CASSETRTANYEQYF. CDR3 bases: TGTGCCAGCAGTGAAACCAGGACAGCCAACTACGAGCAGTACTTC.

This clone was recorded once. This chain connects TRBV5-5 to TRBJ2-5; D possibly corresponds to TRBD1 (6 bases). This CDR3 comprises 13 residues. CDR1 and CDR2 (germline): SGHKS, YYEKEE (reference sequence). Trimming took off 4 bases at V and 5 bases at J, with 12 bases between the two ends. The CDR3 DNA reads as TGTGCCAGCAGCGCCCAGGGGTTGGAGACCCAGTACTTC. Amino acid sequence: CASSAQGLETQYF.

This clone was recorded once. The CDR3 DNA reads as TGTGCCATCGGGACAGGGGGCGTGAACACCGGGGAGCTGTTTTTT. The encoded protein is CAIGTGGVNTGELFF. The chain combines TRBV10-3 with TRBJ2-2; 12 nucleotides agree with TRBD1. The CDR3 runs 15 residues. V gave up 8 bases and J gave up 1 base; unmatched junction bases: 2. In germline, CDR1 is ENHRY, CDR2 SYGVKD.

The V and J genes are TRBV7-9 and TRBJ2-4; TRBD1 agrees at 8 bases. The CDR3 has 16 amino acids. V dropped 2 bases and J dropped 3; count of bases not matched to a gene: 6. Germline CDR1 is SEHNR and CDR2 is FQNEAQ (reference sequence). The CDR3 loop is CASSLLAGGGKNIQYF. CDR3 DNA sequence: TGTGCCAGCAGCTTATTGGCAGGGGGCGGCAAAAACATTCAGTACTTC.

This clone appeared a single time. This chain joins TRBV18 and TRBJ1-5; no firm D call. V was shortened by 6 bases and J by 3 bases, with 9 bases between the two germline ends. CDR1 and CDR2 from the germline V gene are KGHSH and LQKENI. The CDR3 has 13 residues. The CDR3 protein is CASSPGLNQPQHF. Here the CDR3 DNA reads TGTGCCAGCTCTCCAGGACTCAATCAGCCCCAGCATTTT.

The CDR3 region has the DNA TGTGCCAGTACTAACCGCCGGGACCATAGCAATCAGCCCCAGCATTTT. Translated, it gives CASTNRRDHSNQPQHF. The rearrangement joins TRBV19 to TRBJ1-5; weak D call: TRBD1 (5 bases). This CDR3 spans 16 amino acids. V was pared by 7 bases and J by 0 bases, with 16 bases between. Germline V gene data show CDR1 as LNHDA and CDR2 as SQIVND (reference sequence).

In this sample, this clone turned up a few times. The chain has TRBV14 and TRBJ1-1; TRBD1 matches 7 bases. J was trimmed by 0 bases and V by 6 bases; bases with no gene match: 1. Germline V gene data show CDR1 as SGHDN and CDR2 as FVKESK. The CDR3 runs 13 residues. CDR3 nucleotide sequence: TGTGCCAGCAGACAGGGGTTGAACACTGAAGCTTTCTTT. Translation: CASRQGLNTEAFF.

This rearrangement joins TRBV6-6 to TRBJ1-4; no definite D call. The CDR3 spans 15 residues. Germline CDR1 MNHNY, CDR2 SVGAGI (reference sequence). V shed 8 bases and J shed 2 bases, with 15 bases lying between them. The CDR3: CASRTMGATNEKLFF. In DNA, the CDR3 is TGTGCCAGCCGGACGATGGGAGCGACTAATGAAAAACTGTTTTTT.

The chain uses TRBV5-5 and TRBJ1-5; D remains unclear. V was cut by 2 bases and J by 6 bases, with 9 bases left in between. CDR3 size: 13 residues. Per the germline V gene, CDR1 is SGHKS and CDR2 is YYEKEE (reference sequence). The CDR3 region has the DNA TGTGCCAGCAGCTTACGTATAGCTCAGCCCCAGCATTTT. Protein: CASSLRIAQPQHF.

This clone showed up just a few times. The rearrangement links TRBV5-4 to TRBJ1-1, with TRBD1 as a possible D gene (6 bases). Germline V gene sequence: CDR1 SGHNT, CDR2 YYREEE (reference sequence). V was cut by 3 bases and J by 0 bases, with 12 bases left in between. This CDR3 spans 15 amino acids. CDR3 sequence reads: CASSSVQGMNTEAFF. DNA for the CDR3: TGTGCCAGCAGCTCCGTGCAGGGGATGAACACTGAAGCTTTCTTT.

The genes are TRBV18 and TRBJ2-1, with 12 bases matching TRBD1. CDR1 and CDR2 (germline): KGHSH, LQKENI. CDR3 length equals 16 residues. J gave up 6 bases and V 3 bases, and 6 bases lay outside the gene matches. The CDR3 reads CASSPPGQGAINEQFF. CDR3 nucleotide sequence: TGTGCCAGCTCACCCCCGGGACAGGGGGCGATCAATGAGCAGTTCTTC.